This T cell receptor beta chain emerged from a study of OX40 agonist ivuxolimab in advanced cancers. Sequencing was performed with immunoSEQ multiplex PCR; in TCRdb, only in-frame clones are kept and a portion is missing. The sample includes around 70,000 clones, roughly 82% seen only once; the top ten take around 5.1%. Specimen: CD4+ or CD8+ T cells sorted from blood, collected in a trial of the OX40 agonist ivuxolimab. This TCR derives from an adult with an advanced solid tumor such as melanoma, head and neck, liver or kidney cancer.

CDR3 loop: CASSSTGGTYEQYF. The DNA of the CDR3 is TGTGCCAGTAGTAGCACAGGAGGAACCTACGAGCAGTACTTC. The chain joins TRBV19 to TRBJ2-7; tentatively, D is TRBD1 or TRBD2 (5 bases each). The CDR3 has 14 amino acids. V lost 4 bases and J 2 bases, leaving 12 bases between the germline ends. Germline V gives CDR1 LNHDA, CDR2 SQIVND (reference sequence).